The T cell receptor (beta chain) described here comes from a study of vaccination and CD4 T cells after COVID-19. For the study at large: Post-COVID samples were collected a median about 94 days following diagnosis, spanning 35 to 161.

CDR1 MNHNS and CDR2 SASEGT come from the germline V gene. The CDR3 totals 15 residues. J lost 4 bases, V lost 4 bases, and 7 bases had no gene match. Study outcomes and limitations: From approximately 23 to 38, the median of SARS-CoV-2-reactive clonotypes rose without reaching significance. It was found that, in convalescent patients, 304 of 307 vaccine-specific clones were spike mono-reactive.

The assay that was used to sequence DNA from cultured CD4+ T cells was the Oncomine TCR Beta short-read assay. TCRdb processed the PCR reads anew with MiXCR; each CDR3 protein has one entry. The table has fewer than 15,000 distinct CDR3 sequences, roughly 46% seen once; the top ten hold less than 9.5%. The treatment is: roughly 10-day PBMC culture with coronavirus spike peptide pools or control peptides (ViraFEST assay). Remarks on this clonotype: No antigen is known for it.

The sequences come from CD4+ T cells from blood, cultured in vitro, collected after SARS-CoV-2 vaccination. The receptor was isolated from a human donor who had recovered from COVID-19. The V call is TRBV6-1, the J call TRBJ2-7; TRBD2 aligns across 10 bases. Here the CDR3 DNA reads TGTGCCAGCAGTGGGGATTCTAGCGGGAGTTACGAGCAGTACTTC. Protein sequence: CASSGDSSGSYEQYF.